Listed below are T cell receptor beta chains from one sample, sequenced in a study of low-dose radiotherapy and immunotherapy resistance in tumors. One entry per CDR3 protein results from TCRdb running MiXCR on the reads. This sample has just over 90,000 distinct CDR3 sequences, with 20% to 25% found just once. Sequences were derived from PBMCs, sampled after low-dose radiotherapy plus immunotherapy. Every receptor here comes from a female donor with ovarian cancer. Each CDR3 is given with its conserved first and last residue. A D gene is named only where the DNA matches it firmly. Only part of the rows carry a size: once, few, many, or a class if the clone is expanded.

CDR3aa: CASSHQNTGELFF
CDR3nt: TGTGCCAGCAGCCACCAGAACACTGGGGAGCTGTTTTTT
v_gene: TRBV12-3/TRBV12-4
abundance: -
j_gene: TRBJ2-2
d_gene: -

CDR3aa: CASSAPTGLAFYQETQYF
CDR3nt: TGTGCCAGCAGCGCCCCGACTGGACTAGCGTTTTACCAGGAGACCCAGTACTTC
v_gene: TRBV9
abundance: many
j_gene: TRBJ2-5
d_gene: TRBD2

CDR3aa: CSASPSGGGSTSSYEQYF
CDR3nt: TGCAGTGCTAGCCCGTCCGGGGGGGGGAGTACCAGCTCCTACGAGCAGTACTTC
v_gene: TRBV20-1
abundance: many
j_gene: TRBJ2-7
d_gene: TRBD2

CDR3aa: CASSGFGEVYQETQYF
CDR3nt: TGTGCCAGCAGTGGCTTTGGGGAGGTGTACCAAGAGACCCAGTACTTC
v_gene: TRBV2
abundance: many
j_gene: TRBJ2-5
d_gene: -

CDR3aa: CASSESPGRLGDEQFF
CDR3nt: TGCGCCAGCAGCGAGTCCCCTGGGAGACTAGGCGATGAGCAGTTCTTC
v_gene: TRBV5-1
abundance: once
j_gene: TRBJ2-1
d_gene: -

CDR3aa: CASSYGGNGYTF
CDR3nt: TGTGCCAGCAGTTACGGAGGGAATGGCTACACCTTC
v_gene: TRBV6-1
abundance: few
j_gene: TRBJ1-2
d_gene: -

CDR3aa: CASSNLGGGELFF
CDR3nt: TGTGCCAGCAGTAACCTCGGGGGCGGGGAGCTGTTTTTT
v_gene: TRBV2
abundance: -
j_gene: TRBJ2-2
d_gene: -

CDR3aa: CASSFRVSRAPLHF
CDR3nt: TGTGCCAGCAGTTTTCGGGTTTCTAGGGCACCCCTCCACTTT
v_gene: TRBV28
abundance: many
j_gene: TRBJ1-6
d_gene: -

CDR3aa: CASSLVRSRETQYF
CDR3nt: TGCGCCAGCAGCTTGGTCCGGAGCCGAGAGACCCAGTACTTC
v_gene: TRBV5-1
abundance: many
j_gene: TRBJ2-5
d_gene: -

CDR3aa: CASSWRRTPGTDTQYF
CDR3nt: TGTGCCAGCAGCTGGCGACGGACGCCGGGCACAGATACGCAGTATTTT
v_gene: TRBV11-2
abundance: few
j_gene: TRBJ2-3
d_gene: -

CDR3aa: CASSYSKGAGSGTYEQFF
CDR3nt: TGTGCCAGCAGTTACTCCAAGGGGGCCGGGAGTGGTACCTATGAGCAGTTCTTC
v_gene: TRBV6-6
abundance: many
j_gene: TRBJ2-1
d_gene: -

CDR3aa: CASKGLAYNEQFF
CDR3nt: TGTGCCAGCAAAGGACTAGCCTACAATGAGCAGTTCTTC
v_gene: TRBV12-3/TRBV12-4
abundance: many
j_gene: TRBJ2-1
d_gene: TRBD2

CDR3aa: CASSLTSGIYNEQFF
CDR3nt: TGTGCCAGCAGCTTAACTAGCGGCATATACAATGAGCAGTTCTTC
v_gene: TRBV11-1
abundance: many
j_gene: TRBJ2-1
d_gene: TRBD2

CDR3aa: CASSLKGGGQPQHF
CDR3nt: TGTGCCAGCAGTTTGAAAGGGGGCGGGCAGCCCCAGCATTTT
v_gene: TRBV12-3/TRBV12-4
abundance: many
j_gene: TRBJ1-5
d_gene: TRBD1

CDR3aa: CASSDGSVGDTQYF
CDR3nt: TGTGCCAGTAGTGACGGTTCGGTGGGAGATACGCAGTATTTT
v_gene: TRBV19
abundance: many
j_gene: TRBJ2-3
d_gene: -

CDR3aa: CATSDPPGYEQYF
CDR3nt: TGTGCCACCAGTGATCCCCCGGGCTACGAGCAGTACTTC
v_gene: TRBV24-1
abundance: many
j_gene: TRBJ2-7
d_gene: -

CDR3aa: CASSPRGRAPYYEQYF
CDR3nt: TGTGCCAGCTCACCACGGGGCAGGGCACCTTACTACGAGCAGTACTTC
v_gene: TRBV18
abundance: many
j_gene: TRBJ2-7
d_gene: -

CDR3aa: CASSGTGTVNTGELFFF
CDR3nt: -
v_gene: TRBV5-1
abundance: -
j_gene: TRBJ2-2
d_gene: -

CDR3aa: CASSPPVDTQYF
CDR3nt: TGTGCCAGCAGTCCACCAGTTGATACGCAGTATTTT
v_gene: TRBV12-3/TRBV12-4
abundance: many
j_gene: TRBJ2-3
d_gene: -

CDR3aa: CASSRGLAIHNEQFF
CDR3nt: TGCGCCAGCAGCCGGGGACTAGCGATCCACAATGAGCAGTTCTTC
v_gene: TRBV4-1
abundance: many
j_gene: TRBJ2-1
d_gene: TRBD2

CDR3aa: CASSGRGRGAEAFF
CDR3nt: TGTGCCAGCAGTGGACGGGGCCGGGGAGCTGAAGCTTTCTTT
v_gene: TRBV2
abundance: many
j_gene: TRBJ1-1
d_gene: -

CDR3aa: CASRQGSYEQFF
CDR3nt: TGTGCCAGCCGCCAGGGGAGCTATGAGCAGTTCTTC
v_gene: TRBV28
abundance: few
j_gene: TRBJ2-1
d_gene: -

CDR3aa: CASSLGISYNEQFF
CDR3nt: TGTGCCAGCAGCCTGGGTATCTCCTACAATGAGCAGTTCTTC
v_gene: TRBV12-3/TRBV12-4
abundance: many
j_gene: TRBJ2-1
d_gene: -

CDR3aa: CASSSTDSNTEAFF
CDR3nt: TGTGCCAGCAGCTCGACAGATTCGAACACTGAAGCTTTCTTT
v_gene: TRBV6-4
abundance: -
j_gene: TRBJ1-1
d_gene: -

CDR3aa: CASRGETYGYTF
CDR3nt: TGTGCCAGCAGGGGGGAGACCTATGGCTACACCTTC
v_gene: TRBV6-5
abundance: many
j_gene: TRBJ1-2
d_gene: -

CDR3aa: CSARGSSGRSYEQYF
CDR3nt: TGCAGTGCTAGAGGCTCTAGCGGGAGATCCTACGAGCAGTACTTC
v_gene: TRBV20-1
abundance: many
j_gene: TRBJ2-7
d_gene: TRBD2

CDR3aa: CASSIFGRVEQFF
CDR3nt: TGTGCCAGTAGTATATTCGGCCGGGTTGAGCAGTTCTTC
v_gene: TRBV19
abundance: many
j_gene: TRBJ2-1
d_gene: -

CDR3aa: CASSRSTEAFF
CDR3nt: TGTGCCAGTAGTAGGAGCACTGAAGCTTTCTTT
v_gene: TRBV19
abundance: few
j_gene: TRBJ1-1
d_gene: -

CDR3aa: CASSVGGWSTDTQYF
CDR3nt: TGTGCCAGCAGCGTAGGGGGATGGAGCACAGATACGCAGTATTTT
v_gene: TRBV9
abundance: many
j_gene: TRBJ2-3
d_gene: -

CDR3aa: CSARDSDRVTEAFF
CDR3nt: TGCAGTGCTAGAGATTCCGACAGGGTCACTGAAGCTTTCTTT
v_gene: TRBV20-1
abundance: many
j_gene: TRBJ1-1
d_gene: TRBD1

CDR3aa: CASSYTPGEELPYEQYF
CDR3nt: TGTGCCAGCAGTTATACCCCAGGGGAGGAGTTACCCTACGAGCAGTACTTC
v_gene: TRBV28
abundance: many
j_gene: TRBJ2-7
d_gene: -

CDR3aa: CASSTYGGRGPGEQYF
CDR3nt: TGTGCCAGCAGTACTTATGGGGGTAGAGGACCGGGCGAGCAGTACTTC
v_gene: TRBV6-6
abundance: many
j_gene: TRBJ2-7
d_gene: -